This T cell receptor (beta chain) was captured by sequencing in a study of cytomegalovirus exposure and HLA in healthy donors. The junction had 12 bases not matched to a gene; V was cut back by 6 bases and J by 2 bases. The germline gives CDR1 MDHEN, CDR2 SYDVKM. The CDR3 consists of 16 residues. Study-level findings and limits: For most TCR sequences rarity was the rule, although some public TCRs occurred in many donors.

In regard to this clone: Its antigen is unidentified.

PCR employed 60 Vbeta and 13 Jbeta primers. Assay used: immunoSEQ multiplex PCR; TCRdb lists only in-frame clones, some missing. The sample holds roughly 150,000 clones; around 80% are singletons and the top ten take about 6.8%. Source material: PBMCs. The receptor was isolated from a man aged 35 to 55 in good health and CMV-seropositive. The chain joins TRBV28 to TRBJ1-1, with TRBD1 matching 7 bases. For the CDR3, the DNA is TGTGCCAGCAGCAGGACAGGCGTTTTTGTTAACACTGAAGCTTTCTTT. Translated, it gives CASSRTGVFVNTEAFF. Complete variable domain (other parts from reference TRBV28 and TRBJ1-1): DVKVTQSSRYLVKRTGEKVFLECVQDMDHENMFWYRQDPGLGLRLIYFSYDVKMKEKGDIPEGYSVSREKKERFSLILESASTNQTSMYLCASSRTGVFVNTEAFFGQGTRLTVV.